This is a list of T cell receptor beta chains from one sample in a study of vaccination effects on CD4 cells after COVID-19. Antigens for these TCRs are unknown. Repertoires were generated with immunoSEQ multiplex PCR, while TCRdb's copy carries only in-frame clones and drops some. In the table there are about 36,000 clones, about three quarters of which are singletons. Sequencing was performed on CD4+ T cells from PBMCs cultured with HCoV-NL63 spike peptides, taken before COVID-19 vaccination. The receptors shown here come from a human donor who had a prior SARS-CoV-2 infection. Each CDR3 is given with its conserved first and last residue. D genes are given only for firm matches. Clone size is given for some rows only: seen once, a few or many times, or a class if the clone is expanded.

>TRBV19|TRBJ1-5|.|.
TGTGCCAGTAGTATAGACGGGGATCAGCCCCAGCATTTT
CASSIDGDQPQHF
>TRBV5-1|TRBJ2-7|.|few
TGCGCCAGCAGCCGGGTTGAGACTAGTTCGTTCGAGCAGTACTTC
CASSRVETSSFEQYF
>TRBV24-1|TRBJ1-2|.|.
TGTGCCACCAGTGACGAGGAGGGGGAACCCGTTTATGGCTACACCTTC
CATSDEEGEPVYGYTF
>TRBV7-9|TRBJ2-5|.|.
TGTGCCAGCAGCTTAAGTCAGGGTTCAGAGACCCAGTACTTC
CASSLSQGSETQYF
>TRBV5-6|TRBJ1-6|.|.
TGTGCCAGCAGCTTGGTAGATTCACCCCTCCACTTT
CASSLVDSPLHF
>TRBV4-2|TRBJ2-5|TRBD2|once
TGTGCCAGCAGCCAAGATTTGGCGGGAGGGTTTTTGCGTGGCCAAGAGACCCAGTACTTC
CASSQDLAGGFLRGQETQYF
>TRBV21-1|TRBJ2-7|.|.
TGTGCCAGACGTAAAGAGGGGACAGGGGGCACTTACGAGCAGTACTTC
CARRKEGTGGTYEQYF
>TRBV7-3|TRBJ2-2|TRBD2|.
TGTGCCAGCAGCTTAACGGGGACTAGCGGGAGTTCCGGGGAGCTGTTTTTT
CASSLTGTSGSSGELFF
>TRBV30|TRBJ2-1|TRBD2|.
TGTGCCTGGAGTGGGACGGGGGGGGCCCATGAGCAGTTCTTC
CAWSGTGGAHEQFF
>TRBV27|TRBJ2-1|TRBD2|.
TGTGCCAGCAGTTTATTCGGGGGGGGCTCCTACAATGAGCAGTTCTTC
CASSLFGGGSYNEQFF
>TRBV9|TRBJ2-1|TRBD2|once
TGTGCCAGCAGCGCTCTAGCGGGGAGATACAATGAGCAGTTCTTC
CASSALAGRYNEQFF
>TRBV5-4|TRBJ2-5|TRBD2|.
TGTGCCAGCAGCCCTACTAGCGGGGGGCCAGGGCAGACCCAGTACTTC
CASSPTSGGPGQTQYF
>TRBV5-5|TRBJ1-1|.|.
TGTGCCAGCAGCTTGGGGCCCCAGACATACACTGAAGCTTTCTTT
CASSLGPQTYTEAFF
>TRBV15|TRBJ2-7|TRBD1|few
TGTGCCACCAGCGGCCTCAAACGGACAGGGGACTCCTACGAGCAGTACTTC
CATSGLKRTGDSYEQYF
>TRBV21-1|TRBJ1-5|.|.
TGTGCCAGTCGACCGGGACAGGGGGACAAGCCCCAGCATTTT
CASRPGQGDKPQHF
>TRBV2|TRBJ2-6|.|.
TGTGCCAGCAGTGACAGGGGCTCTGGGGCCAACGTCCTGACTTTC
CASSDRGSGANVLTF
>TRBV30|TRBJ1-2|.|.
TGTGCCTGGAAGATAAACTATGGCTACACCTTC
CAWKINYGYTF
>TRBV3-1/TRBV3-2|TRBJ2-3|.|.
TGTGCCAGCAGCCAAGAAACCGATACGCAGTATTTT
CASSQETDTQYF
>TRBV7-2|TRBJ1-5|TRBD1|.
TGTGCCAGCAGCCCGGCCGGGACAGGGGCTTTTCAGCCCCAGCATTTT
CASSPAGTGAFQPQHF
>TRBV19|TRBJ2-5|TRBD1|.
TGTGCCAGTAGAAAGACAGGGGGCGGGTGGACCCAGTACTTC
CASRKTGGGWTQYF
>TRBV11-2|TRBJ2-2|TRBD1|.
TGTGCCAGCAACCCCACCACAGGGGACACGCCCGGGGAGCTGTTTTTT
CASNPTTGDTPGELFF
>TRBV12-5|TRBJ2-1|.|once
TGTGCTAGTGGACGAACTAGCTATGAGCAGTTCTTC
CASGRTSYEQFF
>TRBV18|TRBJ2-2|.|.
TGTGCCAGCTCACCACCGTCACAATTGAACACCGGGGAGCTGTTTTTT
CASSPPSQLNTGELFF
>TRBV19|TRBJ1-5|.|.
TGTGCCAGTACCATCGGATTAGGTCAGCCCCAGCATTTT
CASTIGLGQPQHF
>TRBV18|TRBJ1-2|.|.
TGTGCCAGCTCGCAGAGTCAGACGATAACTAACTATGGCTACACCTTC
CASSQSQTITNYGYTF
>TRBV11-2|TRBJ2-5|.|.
TGTGCCAGCAGCTTAGCGGGACGATCCCAAGAGACCCAGTACTTC
CASSLAGRSQETQYF
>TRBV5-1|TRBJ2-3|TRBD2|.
TGCGCCAGCAGCCTTGGGGGGACTAGGGGTACAGATACGCAGTATTTT
CASSLGGTRGTDTQYF
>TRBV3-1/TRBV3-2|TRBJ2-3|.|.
TGTGCCAGCAGCCAAGTCCGGTGGGGGGACACAGATACGCAGTATTTT
CASSQVRWGDTDTQYF
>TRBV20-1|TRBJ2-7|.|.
TGCAGTGCTAGTACGGGACCCGCGTTTAAGCAGTACTTC
CSASTGPAFKQYF
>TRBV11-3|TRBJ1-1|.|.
TGTGCCAGCAGCTTAGATGTCTCCCAGGGCACTGAAGCTTTCTTT
CASSLDVSQGTEAFF
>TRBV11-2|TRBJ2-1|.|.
TGTGCCAGCAGTCCCGAACTAGAGAGTGAGCAGTTCTTC
CASSPELESEQFF
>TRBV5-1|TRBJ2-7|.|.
TGCGCCAGCAGCTTGGTGGCCGATAACTACGAGCAGTACTTC
CASSLVADNYEQYF
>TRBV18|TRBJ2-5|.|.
TGTGCCAGCTCGTCGGGTTGGAGCCAAGAGACCCAGTACTTC
CASSSGWSQETQYF
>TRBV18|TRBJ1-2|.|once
TGTGCCAGCTCTAGGGACCTGCGCGGTGATGGCTACACCTTC
CASSRDLRGDGYTF
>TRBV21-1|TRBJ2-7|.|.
TGTGCCAGCACCACCACTCCGGACAGGGCGGACGAGCAGTACTTC
CASTTTPDRADEQYF
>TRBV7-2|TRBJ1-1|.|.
TGTGCCAGCAGCTTCTCGAGGGACAACACTGAAGCTTTCTTT
CASSFSRDNTEAFF
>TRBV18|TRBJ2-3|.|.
TGTGCCAGCTCAGTGACGGGACAAACTAGCACAGATACGCAGTATTTT
CASSVTGQTSTDTQYF
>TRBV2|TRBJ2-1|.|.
TGTGCCAGCAGATCACAAGTGAGCTCCTACAATGAGCAGTTCTTC
CASRSQVSSYNEQFF
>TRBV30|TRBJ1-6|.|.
TGTGCCTGGGCGTACGACAGAAGAAATTCACCCCTCCACTTT
CAWAYDRRNSPLHF
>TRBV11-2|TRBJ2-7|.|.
TGTGCCAGCAGCCCAATCGGCGGGGACCAGTACTTC
CASSPIGGDQYF
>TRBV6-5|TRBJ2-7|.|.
TGTGCCAGCAGTTCTGACAAGACCTACGAGCAGTACTTC
CASSSDKTYEQYF
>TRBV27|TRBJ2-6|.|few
TGTGCCAGCAGACGGGGACCCACTGGGGCCAACGTCCTGACTTTC
CASRRGPTGANVLTF
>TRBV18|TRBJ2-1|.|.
TGTGCCAGCTCACCACGGTTGGACAGAACCAATGAGCAGTTCTTC
CASSPRLDRTNEQFF
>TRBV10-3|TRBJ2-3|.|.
TGTGCCATCAGTGAGTCCTCTACCGGCCAGACGCAGTATTTT
CAISESSTGQTQYF
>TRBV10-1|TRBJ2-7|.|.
TGCGCCAGCAGAATTCCGGACACTTACTACGAGCAGTACTTC
CASRIPDTYYEQYF